Each of the 27 T cell receptor beta chains below was sequenced from the same sample in a study of T cell responses to AZD1222 COVID-19 vaccine. Assay: immunoSEQ multiplex PCR; the TCRdb copy retains only in-frame clones and omits some. The table records 150,000 to 200,000 clones, more than 85% of them present only once. Sequenced material: peripheral blood, taken on day 0 of AZD1222 vaccination. Every receptor here comes from an adult in good health.

The chain combines TRBV19 with TRBJ2-3; D is possibly TRBD1 or TRBD2 (5 bases each). Germline CDR1 and CDR2: LNHDA and SQIVND (reference sequence). This CDR3 region has 14 residues. V shed 9 bases and J shed 2 bases, with 15 bases lying between them. CDR3 sequence reads: CASRPFGATDTQYF. CDR3 sequence (DNA): TGTGCCAGCCGACCTTTCGGGGCCACAGATACGCAGTATTTT.

This clone was counted only a few times. The rearrangement uses TRBV3-1 (or the pseudogene TRBV3-2) and TRBJ2-1, with D unclear. CDR3 size: 16 residues. V lost 4 bases, J lost 2 bases, and 15 bases lay in between. Germline V gene data show CDR1 as LGHDT and CDR2 as YNNKEL (reference sequence). The chain's CDR3 is CASSPRYYLTYNEQFF. CDR3 sequence (DNA): TGTGCCAGCAGCCCCCGTTATTACCTAACCTACAATGAGCAGTTCTTC.

The V call is TRBV20-1, the J call TRBJ1-5, with D unclear. The V end was cut by 3 bases, the J end by 0 bases, with 6 bases between. CDR3 length equals 13 residues. CDR1 DFQATT and CDR2 SNEGSKA come from the germline V gene (reference sequence). Written as DNA, the CDR3 is TGCAGTGCTAGTGCCGATAGCAATCAGCCCCAGCATTTT. Translated: CSASADSNQPQHF.

This clone was counted a single time. The J gene is TRBJ1-5, the V gene TRBV5-1, with D possibly being TRBD1 (6 bases). The V and J ends lost 5 bases and 0 bases respectively, with 12 bases between them. Germline V gives CDR1 SGHRS, CDR2 YFSETQ. CDR3 length equals 15 residues. The CDR3 region is CASSPGTFSNQPQHF. In nucleotides, the CDR3 is TGCGCCAGCAGTCCCGGGACATTTAGCAATCAGCCCCAGCATTTT.

The chain links TRBV20-1 to TRBJ2-5, with D unresolved. This CDR3 is built from 11 residues. V lost 2 bases and J 6 bases, leaving 7 bases between the germline ends. Germline V gene sequence: CDR1 DFQATT, CDR2 SNEGSKA (reference sequence). CDR3 in DNA: TGCAGTGCTAGATCTTCGAAGACCCAGTACTTC. The encoded protein is CSARSSKTQYF.

The chain uses TRBV15 and TRBJ1-3; D not certain. This CDR3 is 15 amino acids long. CDR1 LNHNV and CDR2 YYDKDF come from the germline V gene (reference sequence). V was clipped by 0 bases and J by 2 bases, with 8 bases between them. CDR3 loop: CATSRDSETGNTIYF. The CDR3 bases are TGTGCCACCAGCAGAGATTCGGAGACTGGAAACACCATATATTTT.

The genes are TRBV7-9 and TRBJ2-5; a possible D gene is TRBD1 (5 bases). Trimming shortened V by 1 base and J by 4 bases, and 7 bases separated the two germline ends. The CDR3 spans 13 residues. Germline V gene sequence: CDR1 SEHNR, CDR2 FQNEAQ (reference sequence). Here the CDR3 DNA reads TGTGCCAGCAGCTTAGAGCAGGGAGAGACCCAGTACTTC. This codes for CASSLEQGETQYF.

The chain recombines TRBV3-1 (or the pseudogene TRBV3-2) with TRBJ1-4; D is possibly TRBD1 (5 bases). The CDR3 spans 14 residues. The V and J ends lost 7 bases and 3 bases respectively, with 12 bases between them. CDR1 LGHDT and CDR2 YNNKEL come from the germline V gene (reference sequence). The CDR3 sequence: CASTSAGANEKLFF. As DNA, the CDR3 is TGTGCCAGCACCTCTGCGGGGGCTAATGAAAAACTGTTTTTT.

This clone has just one count. The chain recombines TRBV27 with TRBJ1-5, with unresolved D. The CDR3 contains 15 residues. Germline V gene data show CDR1 as MNHEY and CDR2 as SMNVEV (reference sequence). V was trimmed by 4 bases and J by 0 bases, leaving 10 bases between them. The CDR3 DNA sequence: TGTGCCAGCAGTTCCGAGACTTATAGCAATCAGCCCCAGCATTTT. Its protein product is CASSSETYSNQPQHF.

The chain joins TRBV14 to TRBJ1-2; D not resolved. The CDR3 runs to 15 residues. The ends were cut back, 2 bases at V and 0 bases at J, with 10 bases in the middle. The germline V gene has CDR1 SGHDN and CDR2 FVKESK. The CDR3 reads CASSQRRGANYGYTF. CDR3 nucleotide sequence: TGTGCCAGCAGCCAAAGACGGGGAGCTAACTATGGCTACACCTTC. Combining the CDR3 with reference TRBV14 and TRBJ1-2 gives the whole variable domain EAGVTQFPSHSVIEKGQTVTLRCDPISGHDNLYWYRRVMGKEIKFLLHFVKESKQDESGMPNNRFLAERTGGTYSTLKVQPAELEDSGVYFCASSQRRGANYGYTFGSGTRLTVV.

The chain joins TRBV10-2 to TRBJ2-2, with 12 bases matching TRBD2. Looked up from germline, CDR1 is WSHSY and CDR2 is SAAADI. V dropped 0 bases and J dropped 5; count of bases not matched to a gene: 13. The CDR3 runs 20 residues. CDR3 bases: TGCGCCAGCAGTGAGTCGCTTTGGGCTAGCGGGAGGGCCGATACCGGGGAGCTGTTTTTT. Amino acid sequence: CASSESLWASGRADTGELFF.

This clone appeared once. The J gene is TRBJ2-1, the V gene TRBV6-5; 12 nucleotides line up with TRBD2. The V gene's germline CDR1 is MNHEY and CDR2 SVGAGI. V shed 2 bases and J 8 bases; nucleotides not matched to a gene: 4. This CDR3 has 15 amino acids. CDR3 DNA sequence: TGTGCCAGCAGTTACCCGACTAGCGGGGGCCATGAGCAGTTCTTC. This codes for CASSYPTSGGHEQFF.

This clone has just one count. The rearrangement joins TRBV18 to TRBJ1-5; D is perhaps TRBD1 (5 bases). The V end was cut by 2 bases, the J end by 5 bases, with 13 bases between. Per germline, CDR1 KGHSH and CDR2 LQKENI. CDR3 length equals 15 residues. CDR3 protein: CASSPVRARDQPQHF. In DNA, the CDR3 is TGTGCCAGCTCACCAGTCAGGGCCCGGGATCAGCCCCAGCATTTT.

V gene TRBV7-9 combines with J gene TRBJ2-1, with 12 bases matching TRBD2. This CDR3 is 16 amino acids long. V shed 6 bases and J 6 bases; nucleotides not matched to a gene: 9. Germline CDR1 and CDR2: SEHNR and FQNEAQ (reference sequence). CDR3 nucleotides: TGTGCCAGCAGGATGTCTAGCGGGGGGGCGTCCAATGAGCAGTTCTTC. Translating it yields CASRMSSGGASNEQFF. Full variable domain (rest looked up from reference TRBV7-9 and TRBJ2-1): DTGVSQNPRHKITKRGQNVTFRCDPISEHNRLYWYRQTLGQGPEFLTYFQNEAQLEKSRLLSDRFSAERPKGSFSTLEIQRTEQGDSAMYLCASRMSSGGASNEQFFGPGTRLTVL.

This chain joins TRBV3-1 (or the pseudogene TRBV3-2) and TRBJ2-1; D not certain. The germline CDR1 and CDR2 sequences are LGHDT and YNNKEL (reference sequence). CDR3 length equals 13 residues. V dropped 1 base and J dropped 4 bases, with 5 bases sitting between them. As DNA, the CDR3 is TGTGCCAGCAGCCAAGGCGAATACAATGAGCAGTTCTTC. It codes for CASSQGEYNEQFF.

CDR3 residues: CASRNPEGAPQPQHF. In DNA, the CDR3 is TGTGCCAGCAGAAACCCGGAGGGAGCACCTCAGCCCCAGCATTTT. The V gene is TRBV6-1, the J gene TRBJ1-5; D gene unclear. Germline V gene lookup returns CDR1 MNHNS and CDR2 SASEGT. The CDR3 has 15 residues. Trimming left V 6 bases short and J 6 bases short, with 18 bases between.

This chain links TRBV5-1 with TRBJ1-2; D gene unclear. The V end lost 4 bases, the J end lost 8 bases, and 9 bases lay between the germline ends. This CDR3 is 11 amino acids long. The germline V gene encodes CDR1 SGHRS and CDR2 YFSETQ. CDR3 DNA sequence: TGCGCCAGCAGCCAGGCGGGAGGCTACACCTTC. This sequence encodes CASSQAGGYTF.

J is TRBJ2-2 and V is TRBV9; D is unclear. V was shortened by 0 bases and J by 2 bases, with 5 bases between the two germline ends. There are 14 residues in the CDR3. Germline values: CDR1 SGDLS, CDR2 YYNGEE. CDR3: CASSVGLNTGELFF. In nucleotides, the CDR3 is TGTGCCAGCAGCGTAGGCCTCAACACCGGGGAGCTGTTTTTT.

This chain uses TRBV13 with TRBJ1-1; D uncertain. This CDR3 contains 14 residues. Trimming took off 0 bases at V and 1 base at J, with 6 bases between the two ends. The V gene's germline CDR1 is PRHDT and CDR2 FYEKMQ (reference sequence). The CDR3 here is CASSLGRPNTEAFF. DNA of the CDR3: TGTGCCAGCAGCTTAGGACGGCCGAACACTGAAGCTTTCTTT.

The rearrangement links TRBV18 to TRBJ1-2; 9 positions agree with TRBD1. V was clipped by 4 bases and J by 1 base; unmatched bases: 7. Per the germline V gene, CDR1 is KGHSH and CDR2 is LQKENI. The CDR3 covers 16 residues. The CDR3 nucleotides read TGTGCCAGCTCACAGGGACAGGGTTCGGGTAACTATGGCTACACCTTC. Translation: CASSQGQGSGNYGYTF.

The gene calls are TRBV19 and TRBJ2-7; maybe TRBD1 (6 bases). Germline V gene lookup returns CDR1 LNHDA and CDR2 SQIVND (reference sequence). The CDR3 length is 17 residues. The V end lost 5 bases, the J end lost 4 bases, and 24 bases lay between the germline ends. CDR3 sequence (DNA): TGTGCCAGTAGTGTCCCCTTTACAGGGACGATCCCTTACGAGCAGTACTTC. Its translation is CASSVPFTGTIPYEQYF. The full variable domain, completed using reference TRBV19 and TRBJ2-7, is DGGITQSPKYLFRKEGQNVTLSCEQNLNHDAMYWYRQDPGQGLRLIYYSQIVNDFQKGDIAEGYSVSREKKESFPLTVTSAQKNPTAFYLCASSVPFTGTIPYEQYFGPGTRLTVT.

The chain links TRBV2 to TRBJ2-1; a weak D match, TRBD2 (5 bases). V was pared by 8 bases and J by 3 bases, with 14 bases between. CDR1 and CDR2 (germline): SNHLY, FYNNEI. This CDR3 has 14 amino acids. The CDR3 coding sequence is TGTGCCAGCGGCCGGGATAGAGGCTACAATGAGCAGTTCTTC. Protein sequence: CASGRDRGYNEQFF.

The rearrangement joins TRBV7-9 to TRBJ1-5; D is undetermined. This CDR3 spans 12 amino acids. CDR1 is SEHNR and CDR2 is FQNEAQ in the germline V gene (reference sequence). Between the trimmed V and J ends, which lost 1 base and 9 bases, there was a span of 7 bases. The CDR3 region is CASSLERRPQHF. The CDR3 bases are TGTGCCAGCAGCTTAGAGCGGCGGCCCCAGCATTTT. The full variable domain, completed using reference TRBV7-9 and TRBJ1-5, is DTGVSQNPRHKITKRGQNVTFRCDPISEHNRLYWYRQTLGQGPEFLTYFQNEAQLEKSRLLSDRFSAERPKGSFSTLEIQRTEQGDSAMYLCASSLERRPQHFGDGTRLSIL.

The chain employs TRBV12-5 and TRBJ2-7; possibly TRBD1 for D (6 bases). The germline V gene encodes CDR1 LGHNT and CDR2 FRNRAP. Trimming cost V 3 bases and J 3 bases, with 27 bases left between them. This CDR3 is built from 19 residues. CDR3 sequence: CASGFVSSLWDKHNYEQYF. In DNA form, the CDR3 reads TGTGCTAGTGGTTTCGTATCTTCTCTCTGGGACAAGCACAACTACGAGCAGTACTTC.

The chain couples TRBV5-1 to TRBJ1-5; D gene uncertain. The CDR3 runs 18 residues. Looked up from germline, CDR1 is SGHRS and CDR2 is YFSETQ. The V end was cut by 0 bases, the J end by 6 bases, with 22 bases between. The CDR3 DNA follows: TGCGCCAGCAGCTTGGCCTCCCCCGGGCTAACTTCTGGTCAGCCCCAGCATTTT. Its protein is CASSLASPGLTSGQPQHF.

The chain couples TRBV15 to TRBJ2-7, with 7 bases identical to TRBD1. The CDR3 consists of 12 residues. Germline V gene lookup returns CDR1 LNHNV and CDR2 YYDKDF (reference sequence). The V and J ends lost 7 bases and 1 base, in that order; junction bases with no gene match: 1. The CDR3 protein is CATKGQSYEQYF. CDR3 nucleotides: TGTGCCACCAAGGGACAGTCCTACGAGCAGTACTTC.

This chain links TRBV27 with TRBJ2-7; tentatively, D is TRBD1 (6 bases). Per germline, CDR1 MNHEY and CDR2 SMNVEV (reference sequence). Trimming removed 6 bases from V and 3 bases from J, with 18 bases in between. This CDR3 contains 15 residues. The chain's CDR3 is CASSLQGTSNYEQYF. The CDR3, as DNA: TGTGCCAGCAGCTTACAGGGTACTTCTAACTACGAGCAGTACTTC.